The clone carrying this TCR beta chain has only a few counts. Its antigen is still unknown. The data were obtained in a study of spatial heterogeneity in lung cancer. Regarding the study as a whole: In tumor T cells, estimated coverage reached around 7% for alpha chains and under 15% for beta chains. Mutation counts in tumors were tracked by counts of expanded intratumoral alpha and beta TCRs.

TCR cDNA molecules were tagged individually, and each one carried a unique molecular identifier. TCRdb re-analysed the 5' RACE reads in MiXCR, keeping a single row per CDR3 protein. This table has some 9,800 distinct CDR3 sequences, around half appearing once. Documented time point: sample taken at primary tumor resection. Trimming pared 4 bases from V and 5 bases from J, leaving 10 bases between. CDR1 is LGHNA, CDR2 YSLEER, per germline. CDR3 length: 13 residues. Here the sequenced sample was lung tumor tissue, taken at surgery. The chain uses TRBV4-3 and TRBJ2-3, with a tentative D call TRBD2 (5 bases). The sequence was collected from a female donor with early-stage non-small cell lung cancer. The CDR3 region is CASSRRVGDTQYF. The DNA of the CDR3 is TGCGCCAGCAGCCGGCGGGTGGGAGATACGCAGTATTTT.